This TCR beta chain is drawn from a study of cytomegalovirus exposure and HLA in healthy donors. Study outcomes and limitations: The study put 150 or so TCR beta chains on its list as cytomegalovirus-associated.

The protocol was immunoSEQ multiplex PCR, while the TCRdb copy is restricted to in-frame clones and leaves out a portion. This sample has about 47,000 clones, with roughly 90% found just once. Details on this clone: Its target is unknown.

The receptor was derived from a man between 18 and 35 years old in good health and CMV-seronegative. Sequenced material: PBMCs.

The CDR3 coding sequence is TGTGCCAGCAGCCCTCAGACAGGAGCCTCTGGAAACACCATATATTTT. Its translation is CASSPQTGASGNTIYF. The chain employs TRBV28 and TRBJ1-3, with D possibly matching TRBD1 (6 bases). This CDR3 has 16 amino acids. V lost 6 bases, J lost 0 bases, and 15 bases lay in between. The germline gives CDR1 MDHEN, CDR2 SYDVKM.